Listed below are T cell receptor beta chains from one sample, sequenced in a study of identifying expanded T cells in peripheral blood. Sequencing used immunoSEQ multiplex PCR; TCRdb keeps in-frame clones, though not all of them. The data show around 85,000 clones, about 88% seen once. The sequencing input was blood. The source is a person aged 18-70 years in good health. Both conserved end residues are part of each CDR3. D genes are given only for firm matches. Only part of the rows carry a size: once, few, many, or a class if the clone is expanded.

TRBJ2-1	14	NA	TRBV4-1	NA	CASSQDRTRNEQFF	TGCGCCAGCAGCCAAGACCGGACAAGAAATGAGCAGTTCTTC
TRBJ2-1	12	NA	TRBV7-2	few	CASSFYGNEQFF	TGTGCCAGCAGCTTCTACGGCAATGAGCAGTTCTTC
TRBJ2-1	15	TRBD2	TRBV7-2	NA	CASSLELAGVGEQFF	TGTGCCAGCAGCTTAGAGCTAGCGGGAGTAGGAGAGCAGTTCTTC
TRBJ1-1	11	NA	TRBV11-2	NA	CASSSLYEAFF	TGTGCCAGCAGCTCACTCTATGAAGCTTTCTTT
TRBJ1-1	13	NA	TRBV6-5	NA	CASRENMNTEAFF	TGTGCCAGCAGAGAGAATATGAACACTGAAGCTTTCTTT
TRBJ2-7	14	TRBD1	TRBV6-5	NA	CASSYSIPGGEQYF	TGTGCCAGCAGTTACTCGATTCCAGGGGGCGAGCAGTACTTC
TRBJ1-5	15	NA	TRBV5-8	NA	CASSKGLYSNQPQHF	TGTGCCAGCAGCAAGGGACTGTATAGCAATCAGCCCCAGCATTTT
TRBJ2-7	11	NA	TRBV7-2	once	CASGRRYEQYF	TGTGCCAGCGGGAGAAGGTACGAGCAGTACTTC
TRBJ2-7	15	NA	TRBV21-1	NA	CASSTRQGLAYEQYF	TGTGCCAGCAGCACCAGACAGGGGTTAGCCTACGAGCAGTACTTC
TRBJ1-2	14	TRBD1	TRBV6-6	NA	CASRPGGSSYGYTF	TGTGCCAGCAGGCCAGGGGGCTCCAGCTATGGCTACACCTTC
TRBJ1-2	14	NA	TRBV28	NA	CASSLLGWGYGYTF	TGTGCCAGCAGTCTTTTGGGGTGGGGCTATGGCTACACCTTC
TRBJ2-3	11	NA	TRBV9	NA	CASSTTDTQYF	TGTGCCAGCAGCACAACAGATACGCAGTATTTT
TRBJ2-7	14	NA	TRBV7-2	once	CASSSATVPYEQYF	TGTGCCAGCAGCTCCGCGACGGTTCCCTACGAGCAGTACTTC
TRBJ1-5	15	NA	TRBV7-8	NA	CASSVLDGFNQPQHF	TGTGCCAGCAGCGTACTAGACGGATTCAATCAGCCCCAGCATTTT
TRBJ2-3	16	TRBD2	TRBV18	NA	CASSPDRAGEADTQYF	TGTGCCAGCTCACCAGACCGAGCGGGAGAGGCAGATACGCAGTATTTT
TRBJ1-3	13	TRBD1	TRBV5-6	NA	CASSLGQGNTIYF	TGTGCCAGCAGCTTGGGACAGGGTAACACCATATATTTT
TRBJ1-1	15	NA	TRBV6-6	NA	CASSYANRVNTEAFF	TGTGCCAGCAGTTACGCAAACAGGGTCAACACTGAAGCTTTCTTT
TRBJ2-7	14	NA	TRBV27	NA	CASRNRTNSYEQYF	TGTGCCAGCCGTAACAGGACCAACTCCTACGAGCAGTACTTC
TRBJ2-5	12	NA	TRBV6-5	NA	CASSERLETQYF	TGTGCTAGCAGTGAAAGGTTAGAGACCCAGTACTTC
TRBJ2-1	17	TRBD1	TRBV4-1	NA	CASSQGPGTGGSNEQFF	TGCGCCAGCAGCCAAGGCCCCGGGACAGGGGGCTCTAATGAGCAGTTCTTC
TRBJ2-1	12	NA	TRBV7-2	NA	CASSFFANEQFF	TGTGCCAGCAGCTTTTTTGCGAATGAGCAGTTCTTC
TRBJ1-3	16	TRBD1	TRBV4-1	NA	CASSPQDRVAGNTIYF	TGCGCCAGCTCACCCCAAGACAGGGTTGCTGGAAACACCATATATTTT